This is a list of T cell receptor beta chains from one sample in a study of T cell responses to AZD1222 COVID-19 vaccine. Profiled with immunoSEQ multiplex PCR; TCRdb holds only in-frame clones, not every one. The sample consists of approximately 89,000 clones, around 90% of them appearing once. Sequences were derived from peripheral blood, sampled on day 0 of MenACWY control vaccination. Every receptor here comes from an adult in good health. CDR3s include the opening cysteine and the closing phenylalanine or tryptophan. D genes are given only for firm matches. Size is omitted from some rows. Given values are once, few, many or a class for expanded clones.

-	TRBD1	TRBV4-1	TRBJ1-2	TGCGCCAGCAGCCCCCCAGTCGGACAGGGGAACTATGGCTACACCTTC	CASSPPVGQGNYGYTF
-	-	TRBV19	TRBJ2-7	TGTGCCAGTAGTATTGCTCGAGGGCATAACGAGCAGTACTTC	CASSIARGHNEQYF
-	TRBD2	TRBV27	TRBJ2-3	TGTGCCAGCAGCCCCCTTGGGGGAGGGCCTCCAGATACGCAGTATTTT	CASSPLGGGPPDTQYF
few	-	TRBV5-5	TRBJ2-7	TGTGCCAGCAGCCCCCCGGGGGACGAGCAGTACTTC	CASSPPGDEQYF
-	-	TRBV5-4	TRBJ1-2	TGTGCCAGCAGCTTGGCCCACAGTAACCCTGGCTACACCTTC	CASSLAHSNPGYTF
-	-	TRBV19	TRBJ1-4	TGTGCCAGCGCCCAGGGGACTAATGAAAAACTGTTTTTT	CASAQGTNEKLFF
-	-	TRBV10-3	TRBJ1-6	TGTGCCACCCGACACGGGACATCTCAGAGCTCCTATAATTCACCCCTCCACTTT	CATRHGTSQSSYNSPLHF
-	TRBD1	TRBV18	TRBJ2-1	TGTGCCAGCTCACCTTCGACAGGGAACAATGAGCAGTTCTTC	CASSPSTGNNEQFF
-	-	TRBV7-6	TRBJ2-1	TGTGCCAGTGGGCGACGGGAGAGCTCCTACAATGAGCAGTTCTTC	CASGRRESSYNEQFF
once	-	TRBV15	TRBJ1-2	TGTGCCACCAGCAGACAGGGTTTGGGGGACTATGGCTACACCTTC	CATSRQGLGDYGYTF
-	TRBD1	TRBV6-5	TRBJ1-5	TGTGCCAGCAGCTCCGACAGGGCTAGCAATCAGCCCCAGCATTTT	CASSSDRASNQPQHF
-	-	TRBV7-2	TRBJ2-1	TGTGCCAGCAGCCGCGCTAGGAATGAGCAGTTCTTC	CASSRARNEQFF
once	-	TRBV28	TRBJ1-4	TGTGCCAGCAGTCCCCCCCAACAGGGTGAGGGTGAAAAACTGTTTTTT	CASSPPQQGEGEKLFF
-	-	TRBV30	TRBJ2-1	TGTGCCTGGAGTGTACGAGCGTACAATGAGCAGTTCTTC	CAWSVRAYNEQFF
once	-	TRBV6-5	TRBJ1-6	TGTGCCAGCAGCAGGTCTTCCGATTCACCCCTCCACTTT	CASSRSSDSPLHF
-	-	TRBV5-1	TRBJ1-1	TGCGCCAGCAGCTTGGCCACGGATATTGAAGCTTTCTTT	CASSLATDIEAFF
-	-	TRBV9	TRBJ1-3	TGTGCCAGCAGCGTCGGCACGGGAGGAAACACCATATATTTT	CASSVGTGGNTIYF
-	-	TRBV5-1	TRBJ1-4	TGCGCCAGCAGCTTGGCGAGGTTTCGAAGTAATGAAAAACTGTTTTTT	CASSLARFRSNEKLFF
-	-	TRBV6-6	TRBJ1-1	TGTGCCAGCAGTTACCGGGGACACACTGAAGCTTTCTTT	CASSYRGHTEAFF
-	TRBD1	TRBV24-1	TRBJ2-7	TGTGCCACCAGTGATTTTCGACAGGGGGAATACGAGCAGTACTTC	CATSDFRQGEYEQYF
-	TRBD2	TRBV19	TRBJ2-2	TGTGCCAGTAGTGGGTTAGCGGGGATCACCGGGGAGCTGTTTTTT	CASSGLAGITGELFF
-	-	TRBV14	TRBJ2-1	TGTGCCAGCAGCCAGGTCAAGTTCTATGAGCAGTTCTTC	CASSQVKFYEQFF
-	TRBD1	TRBV27	TRBJ2-7	TGTGCCAGCAGTCCCGACAGGGGGCTAGACCACGAGCAGTACTTC	CASSPDRGLDHEQYF
-	TRBD1	TRBV6-5	TRBJ1-1	TGTGCCAGCAGACAGGGGCAAGAAGCTTTCTTT	CASRQGQEAFF
-	-	TRBV11-2	TRBJ1-4	TGTGCCAGCAGCTTACCCGCGGGACACTTATGGAATGAAAAACTGTTTTTT	CASSLPAGHLWNEKLFF
once	TRBD1	TRBV5-1	TRBJ1-2	TGCGCCAGCAGCTTGGCTCCGGGACAGAACTATGGCTACACCTTC	CASSLAPGQNYGYTF
-	-	TRBV6-5	TRBJ1-1	TGTGCCAGCAGTTACTCCGGTAGCACTGAAGCTTTCTTT	CASSYSGSTEAFF
-	-	TRBV7-9	TRBJ1-3	TGTGCCAGCAGCTCGTCGATCGACCGTTACTCTGGAAACACCATATATTTT	CASSSSIDRYSGNTIYF
-	-	TRBV6-5	TRBJ1-1	TGTGCCAGCAGTTACGGCAGGGAGATTGGAGCTTTCTTT	CASSYGREIGAFF
-	-	TRBV6-6	TRBJ1-2	TGTGCCAGCAATCTCGGGGAAGCGGGAAGCTACACCTTC	CASNLGEAGSYTF
-	-	TRBV7-2	TRBJ1-6	TGTGCCAGCAGCCTACCTAGCGGGGTGTCACCCCTCCACTTT	CASSLPSGVSPLHF
-	-	TRBV5-6	TRBJ1-6	TGTGCCAGCAGCTCGACCAAACAGGGTGGTTCACCCCTCCACTTT	CASSSTKQGGSPLHF
-	-	TRBV27	TRBJ1-4	TGTGCCAGCAGTTCCCGGACCGAGAAGGTTAATGAAAAACTGTTTTTT	CASSSRTEKVNEKLFF
-	-	TRBV6-5	TRBJ1-1	TGTGCCAGTTGGGTCGGACGGCCGAACACTGAAGCTTTCTTT	CASWVGRPNTEAFF
-	-	TRBV2	TRBJ2-7	TGTGCCAGCAGTGGGCCTTCCTACGAGCAGTACTTC	CASSGPSYEQYF
-	-	TRBV4-2	TRBJ2-1	TGTGCCAGCAGCCAAGATATCGGAAGTGGCCACAATGAGCAGTTCTTC	CASSQDIGSGHNEQFF
-	TRBD1	TRBV10-3	TRBJ1-5	TGTGCCATCAGTGAGCGCCTCACAGGGGTCGGTCAGCCCCAGCATTTT	CAISERLTGVGQPQHF
-	-	TRBV2	TRBJ2-7	TGTGCCACCAGGAGTGACCTAACCTCCCTCGAGCAGTACTTC	CATRSDLTSLEQYF
-	-	TRBV7-9	TRBJ1-1	TGTGCCAGCAGCTTAGGAGAGTGGAACACTGAAGCTTTCTTT	CASSLGEWNTEAFF
-	TRBD1	TRBV6-1	TRBJ1-6	TGTGCCAGCAGTGAGGAAGGGGGCCGTTCACCCCTCCACTTT	CASSEEGGRSPLHF
-	TRBD2	TRBV5-1	TRBJ2-1	TGCGCCACTCAACTAGCGGGAGGGGGGCATGAGCAGTTCTTC	CATQLAGGGHEQFF
-	-	TRBV28	TRBJ1-1	TGTGCCAGTCTCGGGCTCACTGAAGCTTTCTTT	CASLGLTEAFF
once	-	TRBV27	TRBJ2-6	TGTGCCAGCAGTTTATCGACCGGGTCTGGGGCCAACGTCCTGACTTTC	CASSLSTGSGANVLTF
-	TRBD2	TRBV11-2	TRBJ2-1	TGTGCCAGCAGCCTGTCGATAGCGGGAGAGGTCGATGAGCAGTTCTTC	CASSLSIAGEVDEQFF
-	-	TRBV7-3	TRBJ2-2	TGTGCCAGCAGCTTCCAGACCGGGGAGCTGTTTTTT	CASSFQTGELFF